The clone carrying this TCR beta chain was counted a single time. This entry is derived from a study of blood T cell repertoires in COVID-19. Study-level information: From the United States, Italy and Spain came samples of acute and convalescent COVID-19. The cDNA or gDNA used as material had been derived from T cells, B-cell-depleted T cells, or PBMCs.

Trimming pared 5 bases from V and 4 bases from J, leaving 9 bases between. CDR3 length: 13 residues. CDR1 is LNHDA, CDR2 SQIVND, per germline (reference sequence). The protocol was immunoSEQ multiplex PCR, while the TCRdb copy is restricted to in-frame clones and leaves out a portion. Of 250,000 to 350,000 clones listed, roughly 90% were seen once; the top ten hold about 2%. This chain uses TRBV19 with TRBJ1-5; D uncertain. Sequencing input: peripheral blood. This receptor was identified in a young man with active or convalescent COVID-19. In DNA form, the CDR3 reads TGTGCCAGTAGTGTTGCTATTAATCAGCCCCAGCATTTT. Amino acid sequence: CASSVAINQPQHF.